These 20 T cell receptor beta chains originate from one sample sequenced in a study of cytomegalovirus exposure and HLA in healthy donors. Measured with immunoSEQ multiplex PCR; TCRdb has only the in-frame clones, and not every one. The sample holds fewer than 250,000 clones, approximately 88% seen once. Sample: PBMCs. Source of these receptors: a young woman in good health and CMV-seropositive.

The J gene is TRBJ2-7, the V gene TRBV30, with no clear D. Germline assignment: CDR1 GTSNPN and CDR2 SVGIG (reference sequence). The CDR3 covers 12 residues. Trimming removed 2 bases at V and 0 bases at J, with 5 bases between. CDR3 in DNA: TGTGCCTGGAGTAAGACCTCCTACGAGCAGTACTTC. Translating it yields CAWSKTSYEQYF.

This clone was seen more than once but under ten times. The chain carries TRBV4-1 and TRBJ2-1; 9 positions match TRBD1. Trimming at V came to 4 bases and at J to 7 bases, leaving 11 bases not matched to a gene. CDR3 length: 16 amino acids. Per the germline V gene, CDR1 is MGHRA and CDR2 is YSYEKL. Here the CDR3 DNA reads TGCGCCAGCAGCCCTAGATCGGGACAGGGTCCGAATGAGCAGTTCTTC. This codes for CASSPRSGQGPNEQFF.

The chain combines TRBV27 with TRBJ2-1, with D hard to call. Germline-derived CDR1 and CDR2 are MNHEY and SMNVEV (reference sequence). CDR3 length equals 15 residues. The V end lost 3 bases, the J end lost 7 bases, and 16 bases lay between the germline ends. The chain's CDR3 is CASSLASSRLNEQFF. In DNA, the CDR3 is TGTGCCAGCAGTTTGGCGAGCTCCCGGCTTAATGAGCAGTTCTTC.

The V and J genes are TRBV10-2 and TRBJ1-2; D remains ambiguous. Germline CDR1 and CDR2: WSHSY and SAAADI. The V gene lost 1 base and the J gene lost 5 bases, with 14 bases spanning the gap. There are 15 residues in the CDR3. CDR3 bases: TGCGCCAGCAGTGAGTTGGCGGCGGCCCTATATGGCTACACCTTC. Encoded protein: CASSELAAALYGYTF.

This rearrangement joins TRBV12-5 to TRBJ2-5, with D uncertain. The V end was cut by 1 base, the J end by 0 bases, with 3 bases between. The CDR3 has 13 residues. From germline, CDR1 is LGHNT and CDR2 FRNRAP. The CDR3 coding sequence is TGTGCTAGTGGTTTGGGAAACCAAGAGACCCAGTACTTC. Its translation is CASGLGNQETQYF.

The chain combines TRBV19 with TRBJ2-7; D is unclear. Trimming removed 4 bases at V and 2 bases at J, with 9 bases between. Germline V gene lookup returns CDR1 LNHDA and CDR2 SQIVND (reference sequence). This CDR3 has 13 residues. The CDR3, as DNA: TGTGCCAGTAGTAGGGAATCAGCCTACGAGCAGTACTTC. Translating it yields CASSRESAYEQYF.

The chain combines TRBV29-1 with TRBJ2-1; no firm D call. Trimming pared 2 bases from V and 4 bases from J, leaving 6 bases between. This CDR3 region has 12 residues. Germline V lookup: CDR1 SQVTM, CDR2 ANQGSEA. The CDR3 reads CSVERSYNEQFF. DNA for the CDR3: TGCAGCGTTGAAAGGTCGTACAATGAGCAGTTCTTC.

The gene calls are TRBV6-1 and TRBJ1-5; the D is unclear. V was clipped by 5 bases and J by 3 bases, with 8 bases between them. Germline V gene sequence: CDR1 MNHNS, CDR2 SASEGT. The CDR3 has 13 residues. CDR3 DNA: TGTGCCAGCAGTATCTCCCTCAATCAGCCCCAGCATTTT. Residues: CASSISLNQPQHF.

The chain recombines TRBV30 with TRBJ2-1, with 12 nucleotides matching TRBD2. Per germline, CDR1 GTSNPN and CDR2 SVGIG (reference sequence). The V and J ends lost 5 bases and 5 bases, in that order; junction bases with no gene match: 13. The CDR3 runs to 17 residues. CDR3: CAWGVNFGLAGNNEQFF. Written as DNA, the CDR3 is TGTGCCTGGGGGGTTAACTTCGGACTAGCGGGGAACAATGAGCAGTTCTTC.

This rearrangement joins TRBV10-2 to TRBJ1-5; 7 nucleotides agree with TRBD1. Germline V CDR1 and CDR2: WSHSY, SAAADI. There are 13 residues in the CDR3. V was pared by 5 bases and J by 7 bases, with 5 bases of the junction left unmatched. This CDR3 is CASSTGAGQPQHF. CDR3 DNA sequence: TGCGCCAGCAGTACAGGGGCTGGACAGCCCCAGCATTTT.

This chain links TRBV6-5 with TRBJ2-7; D is unresolved. Germline V lookup: CDR1 MNHEY, CDR2 SVGAGI. Trimming removed 6 bases at V and 0 bases at J, with 12 bases between. The CDR3 runs to 14 residues. This CDR3 reads CASSLDWSSYEQYF. CDR3 DNA sequence: TGTGCCAGCAGCCTCGACTGGTCCTCCTACGAGCAGTACTTC.

The CDR3 coding sequence is TGTGCCAGCAGCAAACTTCCGCCGGGCGCCAGCTCCTACAATGAGCAGTTCTTC. Translating gives CASSKLPPGASSYNEQFF. The chain uses TRBV21-1 and TRBJ2-1. TRBV21-1 is assigned pseudogene status. The length of the CDR3 is 18 residues.

The V gene is TRBV29-1, the J gene TRBJ2-2, with 15 bases identical to TRBD2. With V trimmed by 7 bases and J by 3 bases, 9 bases remained unmatched. The length of the CDR3 is 17 residues. In germline, CDR1 is SQVTM, CDR2 ANQGSEA. This chain's CDR3 is CSAVGLAGGIDTGELFF. The CDR3 region has the DNA TGCAGCGCCGTTGGACTAGCGGGAGGGATCGACACCGGGGAGCTGTTTTTT.

Comment on this clone: The sample contains more than one DNA sequence encoding this CDR3. The V gene is TRBV5-1, the J gene TRBJ2-1; TRBD2 aligns across 7 bases. Germline-derived CDR1 and CDR2 are SGHRS and YFSETQ. With V trimmed by 6 bases and J by 0 bases, 6 bases remained unmatched. The CDR3 has 15 residues. The CDR3 is CASKGGRASYNEQFF. CDR3 coding DNA: TGCGCCAGCAAAGGTGGGAGGGCCTCCTACAATGAGCAGTTCTTC.

V and J are TRBV5-6 and TRBJ2-7, with 9 bases aligning to TRBD2. With V trimmed by 2 bases and J by 4 bases, 16 bases remained unmatched. The CDR3 length is 18 residues. Germline-derived CDR1 and CDR2 are SGHDT and YYEEEE. The CDR3 sequence is CASSLMTSGRLELYEQYF. For the CDR3, the DNA is TGTGCCAGCAGCTTAATGACTAGCGGCCGTCTTGAATTATACGAGCAGTACTTC.

The chain has TRBV28 and TRBJ1-5, with D possibly being TRBD1 (5 bases). CDR1 and CDR2 from the germline V gene are MDHEN and SYDVKM. The CDR3 runs to 16 residues. V dropped 8 bases and J dropped 3 bases, with 20 bases sitting between them. The DNA for the CDR3 is TGTGCCAGCGAAAGACTTGGGGAGGGGTTCAATCAGCCCCAGCATTTT. Its protein is CASERLGEGFNQPQHF.

Written as DNA, the CDR3 is TGTGCCAGCAGTGGAGATCTGAACACTGAAGCTTTCTTT. This sequence encodes CASSGDLNTEAFF. This chain connects TRBV2 to TRBJ1-1; no clear D gene. Germline lookup yields CDR1 SNHLY and CDR2 FYNNEI. Trimming removed 4 bases at V and 0 bases at J, with 6 bases between. The CDR3 length is 13 residues.

The chain combines TRBV5-1 with TRBJ2-4, with a tentative D call TRBD2 (6 bases). The V and J ends lost 2 bases and 6 bases respectively, with 12 bases between them. The CDR3 consists of 14 residues. CDR1 SGHRS and CDR2 YFSETQ come from the germline V gene. Here the CDR3 reads CASSLAPGGNIQYF. The CDR3 coding sequence is TGCGCCAGCAGCTTAGCCCCCGGGGGAAACATTCAGTACTTC.

As DNA, the CDR3 is TGCGCCAGCACCCGGACAATCGGGACCAGTAGCAATCAGCCCCAGCATTTT. Protein product: CASTRTIGTSSNQPQHF. The rearrangement uses TRBV4-1 and TRBJ1-5, with D possibly TRBD1 on 5 matching bases. The CDR3 has 17 residues. In germline, CDR1 is MGHRA, CDR2 YSYEKL. The V end lost 7 bases, the J end lost 0 bases, and 19 bases lay between the germline ends.

V and J are TRBV27 and TRBJ1-3; D is undetermined. Trimming cost V 0 bases and J 4 bases, with 4 bases left between them. This CDR3 is built from 13 residues. Germline loops: CDR1 MNHEY, CDR2 SMNVEV (reference sequence). CDR3 sequence reads: CASSLSHGNTIYF. The CDR3 nucleotides are TGTGCCAGCAGTTTATCCCACGGAAACACCATATATTTT.